The 20 T cell receptor beta chains presented below share a single source sample, sequenced in a study of control samples from healthy donors and cancer patients. Sequencing used immunoSEQ multiplex PCR; TCRdb keeps in-frame clones, though not all of them. The sample holds around 130,000 clones, nearly 90% seen once. The specimen sequenced was blood. The receptor set was obtained from a man between 50 and 59 years old in good health.

The rearrangement uses TRBV6-8 and TRBJ2-7, with 8 positions matching TRBD2. The CDR3 loop spans 18 amino acids. CDR1 is MNHGY, CDR2 SAAAGT, per germline. The trim removed 10 bases at V and 2 bases at J, leaving 22 bases unmatched. The DNA of the CDR3 is TGTGCCACCCGAAAAAGGGTTGGGGCGGGGGGAATCGCCTACGAGCAGTACTTC. Its translation: CATRKRVGAGGIAYEQYF.

The rearrangement links TRBV9 to TRBJ2-2; D is ambiguous. This CDR3 has 12 amino acids. The germline gives CDR1 SGDLS, CDR2 YYNGEE. The V end lost 0 bases, the J end lost 6 bases, and 3 bases lay between the germline ends. Here the CDR3 DNA reads TGTGCCAGCAGCGTAGAACCCGGGGAGCTGTTTTTT. It specifies CASSVEPGELFF.

The V call is TRBV4-2, the J call TRBJ2-7; the match to TRBD1 covers 7 bases. Germline assignment: CDR1 LGHNA and CDR2 YNFKEQ. J was trimmed by 2 bases and V by 0 bases; bases with no gene match: 1. CDR3 size: 14 residues. The CDR3 sequence: CASSQETGTYEQYF. The CDR3 DNA reads TGTGCCAGCAGCCAAGAGACAGGGACCTACGAGCAGTACTTC.

The V gene is TRBV24-1, the J gene TRBJ1-2; 9 bases are shared with TRBD1. The germline gives CDR1 KGHDR, CDR2 SFDVKD. Trimming cost V 7 bases and J 5 bases; bases outside gene matches: 13. CDR3 length: 16 residues. The CDR3 is CATSAGTGSFDYGYTF. CDR3 nucleotide sequence: TGTGCCACCAGCGCCGGGACAGGGAGTTTCGATTATGGCTACACCTTC.

V is TRBV7-3 and J is TRBJ2-3; D may correspond to TRBD1 or TRBD2 (5 bases each). The CDR3 is 13 residues long. With 5 bases removed from V and 6 bases from J, the gap between germline ends came to 12 bases. Germline CDR1 SGHTA, CDR2 FQGTGA. The CDR3 bases are TGTGCCAGCAGCCCCGTCAGGGAGGATACGCAGTATTTT. Residues: CASSPVREDTQYF.

The CDR3: CASRWAGYEQYF. The CDR3, as DNA: TGTGCCAGCAGATGGGCGGGGTACGAGCAGTACTTC. The rearrangement joins TRBV2 to TRBJ2-7; TRBD2 is a possible D gene (6 bases). This CDR3 region has 12 residues. Trimming removed 6 bases at V and 4 bases at J, with 10 bases between. CDR1 and CDR2 from the germline V gene are SNHLY and FYNNEI.

The rearrangement joins TRBV5-4 to TRBJ2-7; TRBD2 matches at 8 bases. Germline CDR1 is SGHNT and CDR2 is YYREEE (reference sequence). Trimming removed 0 bases from V and 0 bases from J; junction bases left unmatched: 5. The CDR3 has 16 amino acids. This CDR3 is CASSLVGGGISYEQYF. The CDR3 nucleotides are TGTGCCAGCAGCTTGGTCGGCGGGGGGATCTCCTACGAGCAGTACTTC.

This clone was seen a handful of times. The chain has TRBV19 and TRBJ1-6; weak D call: TRBD1 (5 bases). The germline V and J ends were trimmed by 4 bases and 3 bases, with 7 bases remaining between them. CDR1 LNHDA and CDR2 SQIVND come from the germline V gene (reference sequence). The CDR3 totals 14 residues. CDR3 DNA sequence: TGTGCCAGTAGTAACCAGGGCTATAATTCACCCCTCCACTTT. Residues: CASSNQGYNSPLHF.

The rearrangement links TRBV7-9 to TRBJ2-1; TRBD2 matches 14 bases. The CDR3 has 18 amino acids. V lost 5 bases, J lost 0 bases, and 6 bases stayed unmatched. Looked up from germline, CDR1 is SEHNR and CDR2 is FQNEAQ (reference sequence). The DNA for the CDR3 is TGTGCCAGCAGCCCTATTGGACTAGCGGGGGGCTCCTACAATGAGCAGTTCTTC. Protein sequence: CASSPIGLAGGSYNEQFF.

The chain uses TRBV10-3 and TRBJ2-3; 10 bases are a match to TRBD2. V dropped 7 bases and J dropped 4; count of bases not matched to a gene: 5. The CDR3 consists of 14 residues. Germline CDR1 is ENHRY and CDR2 is SYGVKD. The CDR3 here is CAIKDSGGPDTQYF. Here the CDR3 DNA reads TGTGCCATCAAGGATAGCGGGGGGCCAGATACGCAGTATTTT.

The rearrangement links TRBV5-1 to TRBJ1-2; 9 bases are a match to TRBD1. CDR3 length: 15 amino acids. The junction had 11 bases not matched to a gene; V was cut back by 7 bases and J by 4 bases. In germline, CDR1 is SGHRS, CDR2 YFSETQ. The CDR3 nucleotides are TGCGCCAGCGCGAAAGCCGGGACAGGGACCTATGGCTACACCTTC. Translation: CASAKAGTGTYGYTF. Full variable domain (rest looked up from reference TRBV5-1 and TRBJ1-2): KAGVTQTPRYLIKTRGQQVTLSCSPISGHRSVSWYQQTPGQGLQFLFEYFSETQRNKGNFPGRFSGRQFSNSRSEMNVSTLELGDSALYLCASAKAGTGTYGYTFGSGTRLTVV.

The rearrangement links TRBV5-4 to TRBJ1-6; 12 bases map to TRBD1. Germline V gives CDR1 SGHNT, CDR2 YYREEE (reference sequence). V was clipped by 4 bases and J by 0 bases; unmatched bases: 2. The CDR3 is 17 amino acids. DNA for the CDR3: TGTGCCAGCAGCGTGGGACAGGGGGCCTCCTATAATTCACCCCTCCACTTT. Its translation: CASSVGQGASYNSPLHF.

CDR3 residues: CASSLAFSYEQYF. In DNA form, the CDR3 reads TGCGCCAGCAGCTTGGCCTTCTCCTACGAGCAGTACTTC. The V call is TRBV5-1, the J call TRBJ2-7; D not resolved. This CDR3 has 13 residues. Germline V gives CDR1 SGHRS, CDR2 YFSETQ. V was clipped by 0 bases and J by 0 bases, with 4 bases between them.

J is TRBJ1-2 and V is TRBV11-3, with TRBD1 matching over 7 bases. From germline, CDR1 is SGHNT and CDR2 YENEEA. J was trimmed by 8 bases and V by 3 bases; bases with no gene match: 6. There are 13 residues in the CDR3. CDR3 nucleotides: TGTGCCAGCAGCTTTGAGGGGGCCCGCGGCTACACCTTC. Translated: CASSFEGARGYTF.

The chain has TRBV3-1 (or the pseudogene TRBV3-2) and TRBJ1-4, with D hard to call. The germline V gene encodes CDR1 LGHDT and CDR2 YNNKEL (reference sequence). V dropped 2 bases and J dropped 4 bases, with 14 bases sitting between them. This CDR3 spans 16 amino acids. The CDR3 coding sequence is TGTGCCAGCAGCCAATACCTTGACGGAATTAATGAAAAACTGTTTTTT. Encoded protein: CASSQYLDGINEKLFF.

This chain links TRBV6-1 with TRBJ2-7; 11 nucleotides agree with TRBD2. The trim removed 2 bases at V and 0 bases at J, leaving 9 bases unmatched. Germline lookup yields CDR1 MNHNS and CDR2 SASEGT. This CDR3 is built from 18 residues. The CDR3, as DNA: TGTGCCAGCAGTGAACCTAGCGGGGGGCTCCCAAGCTCCTACGAGCAGTACTTC. It yields the protein CASSEPSGGLPSSYEQYF.

The chain employs TRBV7-3 and TRBJ2-6; 7 nucleotides agree with TRBD1. V gave up 4 bases and J gave up 4 bases; unmatched junction bases: 1. The V gene's germline CDR1 is SGHTA and CDR2 FQGTGA. The CDR3 has 14 residues. The CDR3 region is CASSSTGGANVLTF. CDR3 coding DNA: TGTGCCAGCAGCTCGACAGGGGGGGCCAACGTCCTGACTTTC.

This chain uses TRBV13 with TRBJ2-7; D ambiguous. CDR1 PRHDT and CDR2 FYEKMQ come from the germline V gene (reference sequence). The CDR3 spans 14 residues. Deletions cut 2 bases from V and 4 bases from J, with 12 bases between. CDR3 sequence reads: CASSLSPPRYEQYF. DNA for the CDR3: TGTGCCAGCAGCTTATCCCCGCCGCGTTACGAGCAGTACTTC.

The J gene is TRBJ2-1, the V gene TRBV6-6, with 9 bases fitting TRBD1. J gave up 9 bases and V 6 bases, and 9 bases lay outside the gene matches. The CDR3 consists of 14 residues. In germline, CDR1 is MNHNY, CDR2 SVGAGI (reference sequence). CDR3 residues: CASRIPGQGSEQFF. The CDR3 DNA follows: TGTGCCAGCAGAATCCCGGGACAGGGCAGTGAGCAGTTCTTC.

The rearrangement links TRBV13 to TRBJ1-2; TRBD1 matches 9 bases. The germline gives CDR1 PRHDT, CDR2 FYEKMQ (reference sequence). The CDR3 covers 14 residues. Unmatched junction bases numbered 6, after V lost 5 bases and J lost 5 bases. The CDR3 DNA follows: TGTGCCAGCAGCCTACAGGGGGCGAGTTATGGCTACACCTTC. This translates into CASSLQGASYGYTF.